A single T cell receptor (beta chain) is shown here with its context. This clonotype was observed at least ten times. The antigen it binds to is not known. Base qualities were left out, and no much larger clone turns up one base away. TCRdb names Illumina HiSeq 2500 as the instrument used. To make first-strand cDNA, Superscript III was used along with a set of TRAV- and TRBV-specific primers so that both the TCRalpha and TCRbeta chains were covered. An approximately 20-cycle PCR with Phusion amplified the TCRs, pairing a constant-region primer with the adapter that was attached to the V primers. The isolated mRNA was amplified using the MessageAmp II aRNA Amplification Kit, with in vitro transcription performed for approximately 16 hours at 37 degrees C. mRNA for TCR sequencing was isolated with the Dynabeads mRNA DIRECT Purification Kit. A second roughly 25-cycle Phusion PCR added indexed Illumina adapters, and products were purified with AMPure XP beads. Processing in the source paper ran as follows. Custom Perl scripts were used to pool TCR sequences that encoded the same protein, to remove out-of-frame sequences, and to calculate the abundance of each clonotype. TCR sequences supported by only a single read were excluded from analysis. The metrics used to describe the repertoires included Shannon entropy, Gini index, clonality, richness, and the frequency of TCRs shared between repertoires. TCRdb reanalyzed the raw reads on its own, using fastp at Q25 for trimming and MiXCR for clone calling, and kept in-frame beta chains. Merged by CDR3 protein, the rows form single entries marked with the most common genes and DNA. In this record, the V and J calls reflect TCRdb's handling and not the investigators' own analysis. Present in this sample are fewer than 90,000 distinct CDR3 sequences, roughly 31% of which were seen just once. The ten largest clones take up 8.5% to 14% of the sample.

This sample was included in a study of low-dose radiotherapy and immunotherapy resistance in tumors (dated by TCRdb to 2021 to 2024). About the investigation overall: Cohort 1 received 0.5 Gy per fraction every 2 weeks, with a prescribed total PTV dose of 6.5 Gy. Patients in Cohort 2 were given 1 Gy per fraction every two weeks, for a total of 13 Gy across 26 weeks. Nivolumab and ipilimumab were both given intravenously, with nivolumab at a 240 mg flat dose every two weeks and ipilimumab at 1 mg/kg every six weeks. Cyclophosphamide 200 mg/m2 was given intravenously every two weeks, one day before each radiation and immunotherapy administration. Aspirin 300 mg was taken orally once daily by patients for four cycles, starting on cycle 1 day 1. Randomization of trial participants into treatment groups was not performed. The translational analysis covered eight patients: three from the first dose cohort and the first five from the second dose cohort.

The time point tag for this specimen amounts to: before trial treatment. The donors came from RACIN, which was a single-arm phase I dose-escalation trial that paired nivolumab and ipilimumab with aspirin, low-dose cyclophosphamide and low-dose radiotherapy. Eligible patients had advanced, TIL-negative solid tumors. This specimen consisted of PBMCs, obtained before treatment. The TCR sequence derives from a female donor with ovarian cancer.

The sequenced DNA: TGTGCCAGTAGTGACAGCCTGGCAGATACGCAGTATTTT. The translation is CASSDSLADTQYF. This sequence uses TRBV19 and TRBJ2-3, with a weak D call of TRBD1 (5 bases match). V loses 5 bases of germline sequence and J loses 4 bases, and the interval between the two ends is 10 bases. Per the germline V gene (reference sequence), LNHDA is the CDR1 and SQIVND is the CDR2. Including the terminal cysteine and phenylalanine, the CDR3 comprises 13 residues. Left in the record is the CDR3 DNA by itself, 39 bases read in frame from the first base.